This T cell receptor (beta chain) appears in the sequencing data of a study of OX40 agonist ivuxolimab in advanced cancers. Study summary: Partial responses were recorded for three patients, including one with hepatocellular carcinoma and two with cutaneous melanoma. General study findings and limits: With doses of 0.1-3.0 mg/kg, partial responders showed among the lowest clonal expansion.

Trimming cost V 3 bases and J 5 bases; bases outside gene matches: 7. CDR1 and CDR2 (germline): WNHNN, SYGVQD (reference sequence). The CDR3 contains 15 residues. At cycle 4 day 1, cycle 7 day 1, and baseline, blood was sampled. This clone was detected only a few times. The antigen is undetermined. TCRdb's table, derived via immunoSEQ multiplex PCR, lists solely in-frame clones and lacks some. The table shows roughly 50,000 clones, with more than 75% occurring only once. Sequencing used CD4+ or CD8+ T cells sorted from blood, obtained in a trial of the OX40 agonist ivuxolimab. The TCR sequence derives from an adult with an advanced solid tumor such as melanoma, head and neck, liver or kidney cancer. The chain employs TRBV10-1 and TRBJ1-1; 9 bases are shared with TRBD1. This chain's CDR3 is CASSETGGSGTEAFF. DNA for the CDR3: TGCGCCAGCAGTGAAACAGGGGGCTCGGGGACTGAAGCTTTCTTT.